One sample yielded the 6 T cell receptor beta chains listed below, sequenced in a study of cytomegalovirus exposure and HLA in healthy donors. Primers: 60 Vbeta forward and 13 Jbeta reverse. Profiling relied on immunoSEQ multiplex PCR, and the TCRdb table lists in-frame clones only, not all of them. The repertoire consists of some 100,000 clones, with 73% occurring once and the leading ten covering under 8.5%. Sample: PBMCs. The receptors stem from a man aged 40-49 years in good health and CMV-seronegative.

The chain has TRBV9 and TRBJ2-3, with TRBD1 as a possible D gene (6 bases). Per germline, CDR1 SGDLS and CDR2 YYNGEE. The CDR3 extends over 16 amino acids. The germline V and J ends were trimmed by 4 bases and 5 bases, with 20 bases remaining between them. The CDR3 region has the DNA TGTGCCAGCAGCCAGTCGCCAGGGGTGGCACAAGATACGCAGTATTTT. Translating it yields CASSQSPGVAQDTQYF.

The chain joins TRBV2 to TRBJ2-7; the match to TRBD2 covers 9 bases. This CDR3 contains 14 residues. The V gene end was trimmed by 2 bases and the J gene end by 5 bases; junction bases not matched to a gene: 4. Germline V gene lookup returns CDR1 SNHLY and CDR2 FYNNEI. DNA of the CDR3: TGTGCCAGCAGTGAACAGCGGGGGGCGGACGAGCAGTACTTC. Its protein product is CASSEQRGADEQYF.

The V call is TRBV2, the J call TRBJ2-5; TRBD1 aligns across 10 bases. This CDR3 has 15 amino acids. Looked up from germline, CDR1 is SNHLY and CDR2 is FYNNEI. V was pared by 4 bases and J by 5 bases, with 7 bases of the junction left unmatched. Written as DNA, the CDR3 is TGTGCCAGCAGTGGCCGGACAGGGGGAAGGGAGACCCAGTACTTC. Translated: CASSGRTGGRETQYF.

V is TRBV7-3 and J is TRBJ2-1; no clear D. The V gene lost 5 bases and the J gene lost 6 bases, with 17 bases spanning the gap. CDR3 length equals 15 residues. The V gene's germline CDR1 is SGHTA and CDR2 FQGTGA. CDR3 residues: CASSAMGLLSNEQFF. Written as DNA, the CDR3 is TGTGCCAGCAGCGCCATGGGCCTACTGTCCAATGAGCAGTTCTTC. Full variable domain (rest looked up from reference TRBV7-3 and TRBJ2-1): GAGVSQTPSNKVTEKGKYVELRCDPISGHTALYWYRQSLGQGPEFLIYFQGTGAADDSGLPNDRFFAVRPEGSVSTLKIQRTERGDSAVYLCASSAMGLLSNEQFFGPGTRLTVL.

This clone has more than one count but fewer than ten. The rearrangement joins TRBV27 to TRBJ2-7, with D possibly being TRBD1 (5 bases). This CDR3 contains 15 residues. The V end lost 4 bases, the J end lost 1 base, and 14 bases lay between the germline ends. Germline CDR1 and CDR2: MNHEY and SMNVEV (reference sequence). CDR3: CASSSRRTNSYEQYF. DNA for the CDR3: TGTGCCAGCAGTTCCCGGCGGACAAATTCCTACGAGCAGTACTTC.

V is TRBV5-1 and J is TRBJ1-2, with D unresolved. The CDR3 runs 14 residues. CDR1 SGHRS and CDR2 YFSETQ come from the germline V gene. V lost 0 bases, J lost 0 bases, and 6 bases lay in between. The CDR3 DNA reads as TGCGCCAGCAGCTTGGGGACTTCTAACTATGGCTACACCTTC. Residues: CASSLGTSNYGYTF.